A single sample gave rise to the 6 T cell receptor beta chains below, sequenced in a study of T cells in Graves' hyperthyroidism and ophthalmopathy. Amplification yielded TCR beta CDR3 regions, with RNA transcripts as the source. In the first-round RT-PCR of the TCR CDR3, the HTBI primer set was used. TCRdb re-derived calls from the multiplex PCR reads in MiXCR, one entry per CDR3 protein. The sample comprises 370,000 or so distinct CDR3 sequences, more than 20% of which are singletons, and around 79% rests with the top ten. The sample taken for sequencing was blood. The receptors originated from a man over 45 with Graves' hyperthyroidism.

There are a few counts of this clonotype. The chain employs TRBV5-1 and TRBJ2-1, with D possibly being TRBD2 (5 bases). This CDR3 is built from 15 residues. Germline V lookup: CDR1 SGHRS, CDR2 YFSETQ. V was pared by 0 bases and J by 8 bases, with 15 bases between. The CDR3 loop is CASSLVGAYSDEQFF. DNA for the CDR3: TGCGCCAGCAGCTTGGTGGGAGCGTATTCGGATGAGCAGTTCTTC.

This clonotype has a count of ten or more. The chain has TRBV12-3 or TRBV12-4 and TRBJ2-7, with a possible D match to TRBD1 (5 bases). This CDR3 contains 14 residues. Trimming shortened V by 5 bases and J by 0 bases, and 11 bases separated the two germline ends. The CDR3 protein is CASSMDTSSYEQYF. In DNA form, the CDR3 reads TGTGCCAGCAGTATGGACACAAGCTCCTACGAGCAGTACTTC.

To note about this clonotype: A much larger clonotype is one base distant, so this may be a read error. The chain combines TRBV7-9 with TRBJ2-5, with 7 nucleotides matching TRBD2. Unmatched junction bases numbered 14, after V lost 8 bases and J lost 5 bases. The CDR3 runs to 15 residues. Germline CDR1 and CDR2: SEHNR and FQNEAQ (reference sequence). This CDR3 reads CASSRLAALGETQYF. CDR3 in DNA: TGTGCCAGCTCTCGCCTAGCGGCGCTCGGGGAGACCCAGTACTTC.

The table lists this clonotype with a few counts. The chain has TRBV6-1 and TRBJ2-7, with D possibly TRBD2 on 7 matching bases. The germline V gene encodes CDR1 MNHNS and CDR2 SASEGT. Trimming cost V 2 bases and J 3 bases, with 8 bases left between them. The CDR3 consists of 13 residues. The CDR3 sequence: CASSERGGYEQYF. CDR3 nucleotides: TGTGCCAGCAGTGAAAGGGGGGGCTACGAGCAGTACTTC.

This clonotype was found a few times. V usage is TRBV20-1 and J usage is TRBJ2-7; the D gene is possibly TRBD2 (6 bases). V was trimmed by 5 bases and J by 7 bases, leaving 18 bases between them. The CDR3 totals 13 residues. In germline, CDR1 is DFQATT, CDR2 SNEGSKA (reference sequence). CDR3 protein: CSADGSGAGEQYF. The CDR3, as DNA: TGCAGTGCTGACGGTAGCGGAGCTGGGGAGCAGTACTTC.

The V and J genes are TRBV7-9 and TRBJ1-1; a weak D match, TRBD1 (5 bases). The germline gives CDR1 SEHNR, CDR2 FQNEAQ (reference sequence). The CDR3 is made up of 16 amino acids. With 5 bases removed from V and 0 bases from J, the gap between germline ends came to 16 bases. CDR3 sequence: CASSPPSTVMNTEAFF. The DNA of the CDR3 is TGTGCCAGCAGCCCACCTTCGACAGTAATGAACACTGAAGCTTTCTTT.